This is a list of T cell receptor beta chains from one sample in a study of T cell responses to AZD1222 COVID-19 vaccine. Sequenced by immunoSEQ multiplex PCR; TCRdb stores in-frame clones only, minus some. This table holds some 49,000 clones, around 90% found once. The source was peripheral blood, collected 28 days after the second AZD1222 dose. The receptors were sampled from an adult who received the AZD1222 COVID-19 vaccine. The CDR3 runs from the conserved cysteine through the conserved F or W. A D gene is named only where the DNA matches it firmly. Where a row states a size, it is once, few, many or the class of an expanded clone; other rows omit it.

clone_size	v_call	d_call	cdr3_length	j_call	cdr3_aa	cdr3_nt
.	TRBV23-1	.	19	TRBJ2-2	CASSQMDNRWVGTTGELFF	TGCGCCAGCAGTCAAATGGACAACCGGTGGGTGGGGACCACCGGGGAGCTGTTTTTT
once	TRBV27	.	14	TRBJ1-6	CASSLGMVWSPLHF	TGTGCCAGCAGTTTAGGAATGGTATGGTCACCCCTCCACTTT
.	TRBV7-2	TRBD2	16	TRBJ2-1	CASSLDGLAGVDEQFF	TGTGCCAGCAGCTTAGACGGGCTAGCGGGAGTCGATGAGCAGTTCTTC
.	TRBV27	TRBD1	14	TRBJ1-6	CASRLTGSNSPLHF	TGTGCCAGCAGGCTGACAGGGTCTAATTCACCCCTCCACTTT
.	TRBV9	.	14	TRBJ1-2	CASSVDWGNYGYTF	TGTGCCAGCAGCGTAGATTGGGGGAACTATGGCTACACCTTC
.	TRBV18	.	13	TRBJ2-7	CASSPGGGYEQYF	TGTGCCAGCTCACCAGGCGGCGGCTACGAGCAGTACTTC
few	TRBV10-3	TRBD1	13	TRBJ1-2	CANGQAKDYGYTF	TGTGCCAACGGACAGGCGAAGGACTATGGCTACACCTTC
.	TRBV5-8	TRBD1	18	TRBJ2-6	CASSLMGQVISGANVLTF	TGTGCCAGCAGCTTAATGGGACAGGTTATCTCTGGGGCCAACGTCCTGACTTTC
.	TRBV4-1	.	13	TRBJ1-1	CASSPGIPPEAFF	TGCGCCAGCAGCCCCGGGATCCCCCCTGAAGCTTTCTTT
.	TRBV4-2	.	14	TRBJ2-3	CASSQVGSGDTQYF	TGTGCCAGCAGCCAAGTCGGTAGCGGAGATACGCAGTATTTT
.	TRBV7-8	.	14	TRBJ1-5	CASSLVGRGMPQHF	TGTGCCAGCAGCTTAGTAGGTCGGGGAATGCCCCAGCATTTT
.	TRBV27	.	11	TRBJ1-1	CASIVNTEAFF	TGTGCCAGCATTGTGAACACTGAAGCTTTCTTT
.	TRBV9	TRBD2	16	TRBJ2-1	CASSASGSALYNEQFF	TGTGCCAGCAGCGCTAGCGGGAGCGCACTTTACAATGAGCAGTTCTTC
.	TRBV7-2	.	11	TRBJ2-7	CASSLSHEQYF	TGTGCCAGCAGCTTAAGCCACGAGCAGTACTTC
.	TRBV3-1/TRBV3-2	.	14	TRBJ1-2	CASSQAAAEDGYTF	TGTGCCAGCAGCCAGGCCGCGGCAGAGGATGGCTACACCTTC
once	TRBV11-2	.	15	TRBJ2-3	CASSLDGRSTDTQYF	TGTGCCAGCAGCTTAGACGGCCGTAGCACAGATACGCAGTATTTT
once	TRBV5-1	TRBD1	14	TRBJ1-2	CASSLGGTAYGYTF	TGCGCCAGCAGCTTGGGTGGGACAGCGTATGGCTACACCTTC
.	TRBV9	.	14	TRBJ1-2	CASSVDWAPRGYTF	TGTGCCAGCAGCGTAGATTGGGCCCCCCGGGGCTACACCTTC
once	TRBV18	.	17	TRBJ2-6	CASSPRTALGGANVLTF	TGTGCCAGCTCCCCCCGGACTGCTTTGGGGGGGGCCAACGTCCTGACTTTC
.	TRBV6-1	.	18	TRBJ2-3	CASSEAPPQWGRTDTQYF	TGTGCCAGCAGTGAAGCCCCGCCCCAGTGGGGAAGGACAGATACGCAGTATTTT
.	TRBV7-2	.	16	TRBJ1-4	CASSLEVSRVSEKLFF	TGTGCCAGCAGCTTAGAAGTTAGCAGGGTCAGCGAAAAACTGTTTTTT
.	TRBV7-9	TRBD2	16	TRBJ2-7	CASSLGASGTSYEQYF	TGTGCCAGCAGCTTAGGGGCTAGCGGGACCTCCTACGAGCAGTACTTC
.	TRBV7-9	TRBD1	13	TRBJ1-2	CASSSQGAVGYTF	TGTGCCAGCAGCTCCCAGGGGGCGGTTGGCTACACCTTC
.	TRBV11-2	.	13	TRBJ1-1	CASSFTRNTEAFF	TGTGCCAGCAGCTTTACAAGGAACACTGAAGCTTTCTTT
.	TRBV10-1	.	16	TRBJ2-3	CASSESRLSSTDTQYF	TGCGCCAGCAGTGAGTCCCGGTTGAGTAGCACAGATACGCAGTATTTT
.	TRBV6-2/TRBV6-3	TRBD1	18	TRBJ1-5	CASSPLGQGIISNQPQHF	TGTGCCAGCAGCCCTCTTGGACAGGGCATTATTAGCAATCAGCCCCAGCATTTT
few	TRBV15	.	14	TRBJ2-7	CATSRGQPSYEQYF	TGTGCCACCAGCAGAGGACAGCCTTCCTACGAGCAGTACTTC